This paragraph reports one T cell receptor (beta chain). This entry comes from a study of blood T cell repertoires in COVID-19. This table comes from immunoSEQ multiplex PCR, and its TCRdb copy is limited to in-frame clones, with some not included. The table shows approximately 100,000 clones, with over 55% occurring only once. CDR3 size: 13 residues. Looked up from germline, CDR1 is SGHTA and CDR2 is FQGTGA. Trimming took 5 bases from V and 4 from J; bases not matched to a gene: 4. Sequenced material: peripheral blood. The V gene is TRBV7-3, the J gene TRBJ1-1, with 7 bases matching TRBD1. This TCR was sampled from a human donor with acute or convalescent COVID-19. The donor label of this sample is uncertain. The CDR3 nucleotides read TGTGCCAGCAGCCAGGGGGGACCCACTGAAGCTTTCTTT. It translates to CASSQGGPTEAFF.